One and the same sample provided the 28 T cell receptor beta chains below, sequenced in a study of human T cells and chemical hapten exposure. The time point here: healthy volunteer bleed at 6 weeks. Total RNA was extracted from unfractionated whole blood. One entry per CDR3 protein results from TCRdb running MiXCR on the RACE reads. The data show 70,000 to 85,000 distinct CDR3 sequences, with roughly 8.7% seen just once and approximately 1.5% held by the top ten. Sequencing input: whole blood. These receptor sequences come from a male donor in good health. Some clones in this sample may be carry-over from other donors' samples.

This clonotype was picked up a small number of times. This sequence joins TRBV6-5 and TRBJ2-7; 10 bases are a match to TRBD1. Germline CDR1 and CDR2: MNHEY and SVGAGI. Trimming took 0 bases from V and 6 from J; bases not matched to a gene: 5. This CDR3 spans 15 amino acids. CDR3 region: CASSYSGTGAGEQYF. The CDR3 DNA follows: TGTGCCAGCAGTTACTCGGGGACAGGGGCCGGCGAGCAGTACTTC.

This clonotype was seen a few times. In DNA, the CDR3 is TGTGCCAGCAGACAACAGGAAAACACTGAAGCTTTCTTT. Protein: CASRQQENTEAFF. This chain joins TRBV12-3 or TRBV12-4 and TRBJ1-1; D is perhaps TRBD1 (5 bases). The V and J ends lost 6 bases and 2 bases respectively, with 10 bases between them. This CDR3 is built from 13 residues.

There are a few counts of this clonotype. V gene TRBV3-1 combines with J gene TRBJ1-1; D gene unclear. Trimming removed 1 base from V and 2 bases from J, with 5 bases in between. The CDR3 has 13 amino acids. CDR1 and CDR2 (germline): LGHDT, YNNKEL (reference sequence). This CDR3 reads CASSQVGNTEAFF. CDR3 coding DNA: TGTGCCAGCAGCCAAGTCGGAAACACTGAAGCTTTCTTT.

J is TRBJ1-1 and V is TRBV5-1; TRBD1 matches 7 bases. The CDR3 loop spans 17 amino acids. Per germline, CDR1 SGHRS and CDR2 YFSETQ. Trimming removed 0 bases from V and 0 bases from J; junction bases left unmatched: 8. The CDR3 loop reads CASSLVFRGGLNTEAFF. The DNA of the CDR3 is TGCGCCAGCAGCTTGGTATTCAGGGGGGGTTTGAACACTGAAGCTTTCTTT.

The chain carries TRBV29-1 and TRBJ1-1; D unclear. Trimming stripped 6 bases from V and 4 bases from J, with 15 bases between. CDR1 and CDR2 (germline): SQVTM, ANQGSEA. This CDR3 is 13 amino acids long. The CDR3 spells CSVFGSGGTEAFF. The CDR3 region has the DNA TGCAGCGTATTTGGGTCGGGTGGCACTGAAGCTTTCTTT.

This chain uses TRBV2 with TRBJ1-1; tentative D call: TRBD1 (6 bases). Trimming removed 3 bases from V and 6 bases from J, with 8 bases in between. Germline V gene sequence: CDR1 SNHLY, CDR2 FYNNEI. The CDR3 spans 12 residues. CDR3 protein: CASSERGAEAFF. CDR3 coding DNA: TGTGCCAGCAGTGAGAGGGGGGCTGAAGCTTTCTTT.

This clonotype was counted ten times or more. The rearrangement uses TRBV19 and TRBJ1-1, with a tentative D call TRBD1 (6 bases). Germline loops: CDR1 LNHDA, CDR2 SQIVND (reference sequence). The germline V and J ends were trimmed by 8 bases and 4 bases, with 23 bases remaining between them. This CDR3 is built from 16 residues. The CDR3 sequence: CASRSPGGPGSTEAFF. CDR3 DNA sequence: TGTGCCAGTCGCTCCCCGGGGGGCCCAGGCTCCACTGAAGCTTTCTTT.

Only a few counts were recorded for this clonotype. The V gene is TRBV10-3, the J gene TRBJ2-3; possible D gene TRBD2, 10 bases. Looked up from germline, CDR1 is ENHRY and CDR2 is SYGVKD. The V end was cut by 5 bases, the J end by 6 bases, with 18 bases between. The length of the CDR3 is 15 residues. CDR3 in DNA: TGTGCCATCAGTCGGACTAGCGGACAGGGGGATACGCAGTATTTT. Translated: CAISRTSGQGDTQYF.

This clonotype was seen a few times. CDR3 bases: TGTGCCAGCAGCCAAGTAGCGGGGGAGGGGGATACGCAGTATTTT. Amino acids: CASSQVAGEGDTQYF. The rearrangement joins TRBV4-2 to TRBJ2-3; 9 nucleotides align to TRBD2. After removal of 1 base from V and 6 bases from J, the junction contained 5 bases not matched to a gene. The CDR3 covers 15 residues. Germline CDR1 reads LGHNA; CDR2 reads YNFKEQ.

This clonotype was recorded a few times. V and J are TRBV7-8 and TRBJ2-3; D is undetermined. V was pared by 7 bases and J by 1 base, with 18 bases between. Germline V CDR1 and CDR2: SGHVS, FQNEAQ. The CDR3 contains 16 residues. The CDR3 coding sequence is TGTGCCAGCACCCCTCTGACGGACCCCCGCACAGATACGCAGTATTTT. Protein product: CASTPLTDPRTDTQYF.

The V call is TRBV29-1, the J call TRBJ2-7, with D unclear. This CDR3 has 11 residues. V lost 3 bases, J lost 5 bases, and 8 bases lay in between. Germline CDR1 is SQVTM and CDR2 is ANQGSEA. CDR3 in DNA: TGCAGCGTTGAGTTAGGGAACGAGCAGTACTTC. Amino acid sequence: CSVELGNEQYF.

The CDR3 nucleotides read TGTGCCAGCAGCTTGGTAGGGGGCAGGTTGGGCACTGAAGCTTTCTTT. Amino acid sequence: CASSLVGGRLGTEAFF. The J gene is TRBJ1-1, the V gene TRBV5-6; 7 nucleotides align to TRBD1. V shed 0 bases, J shed 4 bases, and the junction held 9 bases outside the gene matches. Germline loops: CDR1 SGHDT, CDR2 YYEEEE. This CDR3 comprises 16 residues. Variable domain in full (rest from reference TRBV5-6 and TRBJ1-1): DAGVTQSPTHLIKTRGQQVTLRCSPKSGHDTVSWYQQALGQGPQFIFQYYEEEERQRGNFPDRFSGHQFPNYSSELNVNALLLGDSALYLCASSLVGGRLGTEAFFGQGTRLTVV.

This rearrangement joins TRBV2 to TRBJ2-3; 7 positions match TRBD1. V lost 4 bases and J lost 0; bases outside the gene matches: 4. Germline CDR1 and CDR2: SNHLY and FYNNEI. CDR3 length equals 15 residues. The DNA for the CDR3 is TGTGCCAGCAGTGTTGAGGGGGCTAGCACAGATACGCAGTATTTT. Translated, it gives CASSVEGASTDTQYF.

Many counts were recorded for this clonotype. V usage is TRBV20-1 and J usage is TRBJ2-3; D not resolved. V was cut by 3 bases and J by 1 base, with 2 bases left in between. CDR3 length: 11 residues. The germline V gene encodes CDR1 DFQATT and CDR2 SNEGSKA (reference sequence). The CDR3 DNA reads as TGCAGTGCTAGCGGCACAGATACGCAGTATTTT. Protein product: CSASGTDTQYF.

Here the CDR3 reads CASRLLAGGAYQETQYF. The CDR3 DNA sequence: TGTGCCAGCAGATTACTAGCGGGAGGGGCCTACCAAGAGACCCAGTACTTC. The V gene is TRBV6-1, the J gene TRBJ2-5, with TRBD2 matching over 13 bases. The CDR3 runs 17 residues. Germline values: CDR1 MNHNS, CDR2 SASEGT. V shed 6 bases and J 0 bases; nucleotides not matched to a gene: 7.

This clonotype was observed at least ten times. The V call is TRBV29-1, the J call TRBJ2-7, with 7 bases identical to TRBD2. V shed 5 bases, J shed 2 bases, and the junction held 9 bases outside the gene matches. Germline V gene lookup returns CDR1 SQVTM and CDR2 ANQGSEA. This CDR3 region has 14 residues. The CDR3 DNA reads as TGCAGCGTTAGCCAAGCGGGACCCACCTACGAGCAGTACTTC. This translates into CSVSQAGPTYEQYF.

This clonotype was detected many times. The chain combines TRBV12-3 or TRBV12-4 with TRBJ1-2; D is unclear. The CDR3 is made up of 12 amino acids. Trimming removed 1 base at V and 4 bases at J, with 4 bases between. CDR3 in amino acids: CASSLDSYGYTF. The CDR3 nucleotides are TGTGCCAGCAGTTTAGACAGCTATGGCTACACCTTC.

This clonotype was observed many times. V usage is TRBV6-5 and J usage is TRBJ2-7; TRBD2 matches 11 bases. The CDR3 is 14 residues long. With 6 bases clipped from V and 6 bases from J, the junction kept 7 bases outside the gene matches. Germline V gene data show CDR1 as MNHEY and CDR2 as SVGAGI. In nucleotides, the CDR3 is TGTGCCAGCAGGAGGCTAGCGGGAGGCTTCGAGCAGTACTTC. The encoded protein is CASRRLAGGFEQYF.

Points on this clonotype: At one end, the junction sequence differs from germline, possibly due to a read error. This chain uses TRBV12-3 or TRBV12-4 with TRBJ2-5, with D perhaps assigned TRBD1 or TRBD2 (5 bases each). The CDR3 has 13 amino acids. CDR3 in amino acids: CASTLGTEETQYF. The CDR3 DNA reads TGTGCCAGCACTTTAGGGACGGAAGAGACCCAGTACTTC.

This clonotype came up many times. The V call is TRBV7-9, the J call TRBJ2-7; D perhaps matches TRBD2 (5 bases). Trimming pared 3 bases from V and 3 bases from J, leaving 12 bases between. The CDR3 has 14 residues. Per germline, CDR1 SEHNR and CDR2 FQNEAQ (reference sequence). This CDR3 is CASSLGLGGYEQYF. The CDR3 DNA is TGTGCCAGCAGCTTGGGCCTAGGAGGCTACGAGCAGTACTTC. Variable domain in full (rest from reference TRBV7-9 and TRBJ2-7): DTGVSQNPRHKITKRGQNVTFRCDPISEHNRLYWYRQTLGQGPEFLTYFQNEAQLEKSRLLSDRFSAERPKGSFSTLEIQRTEQGDSAMYLCASSLGLGGYEQYFGPGTRLTVT.

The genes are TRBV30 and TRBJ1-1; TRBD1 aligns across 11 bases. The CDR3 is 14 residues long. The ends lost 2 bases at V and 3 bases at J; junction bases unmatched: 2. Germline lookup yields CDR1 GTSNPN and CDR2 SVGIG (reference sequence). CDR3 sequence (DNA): TGTGCCTGGAGTCCGGGACAGGGGGACACTGAAGCTTTCTTT. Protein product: CAWSPGQGDTEAFF.

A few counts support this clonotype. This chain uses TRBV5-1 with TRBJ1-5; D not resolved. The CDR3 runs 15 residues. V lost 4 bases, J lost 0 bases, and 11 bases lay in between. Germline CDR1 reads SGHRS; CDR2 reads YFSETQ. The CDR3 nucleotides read TGCGCCAGCAGCCAGGACGGTAATAGCAATCAGCCCCAGCATTTT. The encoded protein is CASSQDGNSNQPQHF.

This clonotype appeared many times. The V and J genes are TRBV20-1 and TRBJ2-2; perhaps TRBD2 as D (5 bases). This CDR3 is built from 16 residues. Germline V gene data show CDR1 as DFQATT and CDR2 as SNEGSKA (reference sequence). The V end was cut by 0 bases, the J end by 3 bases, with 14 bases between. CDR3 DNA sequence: TGCAGTGCTAGAGATTTGCTAGCCCCCGACACCGGGGAGCTGTTTTTT. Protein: CSARDLLAPDTGELFF.

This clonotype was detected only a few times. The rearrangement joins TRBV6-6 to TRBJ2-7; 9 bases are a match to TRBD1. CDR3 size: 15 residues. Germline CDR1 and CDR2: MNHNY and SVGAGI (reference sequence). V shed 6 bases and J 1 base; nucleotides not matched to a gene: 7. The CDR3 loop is CASSPGGQGSYEQYF. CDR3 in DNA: TGTGCCAGCAGCCCCGGGGGACAGGGATCCTACGAGCAGTACTTC.

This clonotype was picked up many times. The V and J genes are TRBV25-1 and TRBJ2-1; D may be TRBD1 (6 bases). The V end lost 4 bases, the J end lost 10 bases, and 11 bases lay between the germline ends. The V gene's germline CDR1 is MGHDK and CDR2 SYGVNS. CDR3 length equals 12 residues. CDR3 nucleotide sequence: TGTGCCAGCAGTGGCTACAGGGCAGAGCAGTTCTTC. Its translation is CASSGYRAEQFF.

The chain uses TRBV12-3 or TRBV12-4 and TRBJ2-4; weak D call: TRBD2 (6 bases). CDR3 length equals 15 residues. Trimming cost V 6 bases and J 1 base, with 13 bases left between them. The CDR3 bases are TGTGCCAGCAGGGGCAGGGAGGCGGCCAAAAACATTCAGTACTTC. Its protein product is CASRGREAAKNIQYF.

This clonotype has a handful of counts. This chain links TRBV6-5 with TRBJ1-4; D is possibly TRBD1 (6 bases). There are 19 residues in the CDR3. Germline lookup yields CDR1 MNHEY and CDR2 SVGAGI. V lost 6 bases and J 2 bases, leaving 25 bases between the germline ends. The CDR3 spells CASSLQGLRNLGTNEKLFF. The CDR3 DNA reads TGTGCCAGCAGCCTACAGGGTTTGCGCAACCTCGGCACTAATGAAAAACTGTTTTTT.

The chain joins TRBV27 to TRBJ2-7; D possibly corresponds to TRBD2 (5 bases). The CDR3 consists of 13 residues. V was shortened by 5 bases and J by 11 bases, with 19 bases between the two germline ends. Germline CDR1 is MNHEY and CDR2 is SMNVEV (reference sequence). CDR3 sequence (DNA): TGTGCCAGCAGTCAGGAGCTCCCTACGCGGGAGTACTTC. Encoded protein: CASSQELPTREYF.